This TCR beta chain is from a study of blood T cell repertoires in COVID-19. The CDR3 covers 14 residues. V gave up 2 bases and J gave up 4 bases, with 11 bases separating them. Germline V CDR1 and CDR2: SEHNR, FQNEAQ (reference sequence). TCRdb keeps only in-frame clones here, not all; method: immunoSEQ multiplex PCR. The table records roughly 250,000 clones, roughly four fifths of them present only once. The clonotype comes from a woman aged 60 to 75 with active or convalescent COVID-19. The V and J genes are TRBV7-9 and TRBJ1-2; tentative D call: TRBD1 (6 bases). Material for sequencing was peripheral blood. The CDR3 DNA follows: TGTGCCAGCAGCTTACAGGGGATCGGCTATGGCTACACCTTC. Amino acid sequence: CASSLQGIGYGYTF.